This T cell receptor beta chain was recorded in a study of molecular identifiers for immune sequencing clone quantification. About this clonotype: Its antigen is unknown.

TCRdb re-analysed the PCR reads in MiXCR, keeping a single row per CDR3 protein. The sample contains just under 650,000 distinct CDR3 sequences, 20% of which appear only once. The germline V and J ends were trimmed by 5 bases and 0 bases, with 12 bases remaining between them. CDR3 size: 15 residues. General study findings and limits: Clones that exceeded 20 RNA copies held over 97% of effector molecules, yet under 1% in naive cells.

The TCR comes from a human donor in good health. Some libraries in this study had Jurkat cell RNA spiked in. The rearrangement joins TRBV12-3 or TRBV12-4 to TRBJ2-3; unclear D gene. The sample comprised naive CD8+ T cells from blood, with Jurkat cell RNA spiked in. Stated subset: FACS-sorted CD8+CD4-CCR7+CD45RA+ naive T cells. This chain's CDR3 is CASSHSGVSTDTQYF. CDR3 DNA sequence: TGTGCCAGCAGTCATTCAGGAGTAAGCACAGATACGCAGTATTTT.